This T cell receptor (beta chain) was documented in a study of blood T cells in healthy people across ages. This clonotype was seen many times. Its antigen remains unknown. The ends were cut back, 5 bases at V and 1 base at J, with 16 bases in the middle. This CDR3 comprises 16 residues. Germline V gene lookup returns CDR1 SGHVS and CDR2 FQNEAQ. A second PCR of 7 to 11 cycles used a sample-barcoded 5' primer and a J-beta primer mix. There were at least 3 million CDR3-containing paired-end reads obtained from each sample. Using its own MiXCR run on the 5' RACE reads, TCRdb lists one record per CDR3 protein. The sample has around 870,000 distinct CDR3 sequences; around 30% are singletons. General observations from the study: Diversity estimates from one million T cells were considered underestimates.

This rearrangement joins TRBV7-8 to TRBJ2-3; D remains unclear. This TCR was recovered from a woman of 80 years or more in good health. Material: blood. CDR3 sequence (DNA): TGTGCCAGCAGCACCTTCTCGTCCCCTGGCACAGATACGCAGTATTTT. This translates into CASSTFSSPGTDTQYF.